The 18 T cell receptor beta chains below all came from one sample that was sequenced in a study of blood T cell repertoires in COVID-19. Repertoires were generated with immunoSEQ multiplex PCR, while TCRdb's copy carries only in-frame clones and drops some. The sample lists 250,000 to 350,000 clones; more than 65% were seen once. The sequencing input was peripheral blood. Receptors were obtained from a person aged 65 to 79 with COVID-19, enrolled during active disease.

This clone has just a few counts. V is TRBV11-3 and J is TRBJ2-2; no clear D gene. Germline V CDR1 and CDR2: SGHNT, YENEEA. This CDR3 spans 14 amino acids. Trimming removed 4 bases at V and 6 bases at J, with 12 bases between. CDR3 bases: TGTGCCAGCAGCTCGGAGCTTTTGGCCGGGGAGCTGTTTTTT. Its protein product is CASSSELLAGELFF.

DNA for the CDR3: TGTGCCAGCAGCTTCGGGACAGCGGCAACTGAAGCTTTCTTT. Translating gives CASSFGTAATEAFF. The chain uses TRBV9 and TRBJ1-1, with TRBD1 matching over 7 bases. The CDR3 totals 14 residues. The junction had 8 bases not matched to a gene; V was cut back by 4 bases and J by 5 bases. Germline-derived CDR1 and CDR2 are SGDLS and YYNGEE. The variable domain in full, completed from reference TRBV9 and TRBJ1-1, reads DSGVTQTPKHLITATGQRVTLRCSPRSGDLSVYWYQQSLDQGLQFLIQYYNGEERAKGNILERFSAQQFPDLHSELNLSSLELGDSALYFCASSFGTAATEAFFGQGTRLTVV.

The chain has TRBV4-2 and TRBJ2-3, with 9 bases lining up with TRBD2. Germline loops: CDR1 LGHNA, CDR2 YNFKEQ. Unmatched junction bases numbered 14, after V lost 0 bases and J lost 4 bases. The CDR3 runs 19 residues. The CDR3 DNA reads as TGTGCCAGCAGCCAAGATATGAGACTAGCGGTCAACTGGGCAGATACGCAGTATTTT. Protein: CASSQDMRLAVNWADTQYF.

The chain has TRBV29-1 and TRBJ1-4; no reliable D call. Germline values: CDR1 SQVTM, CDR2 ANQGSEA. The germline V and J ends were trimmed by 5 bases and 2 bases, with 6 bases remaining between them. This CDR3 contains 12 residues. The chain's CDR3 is CSVSQTNEKLFF. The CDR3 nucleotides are TGCAGCGTTTCTCAGACTAATGAAAAACTGTTTTTT.

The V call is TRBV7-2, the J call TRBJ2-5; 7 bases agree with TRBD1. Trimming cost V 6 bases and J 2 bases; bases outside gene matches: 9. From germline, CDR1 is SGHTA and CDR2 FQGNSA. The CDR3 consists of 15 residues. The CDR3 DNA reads TGTGCCAGCAGGGAAGTCCTGGGACAGCAAGAGACCCAGTACTTC. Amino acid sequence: CASREVLGQQETQYF.

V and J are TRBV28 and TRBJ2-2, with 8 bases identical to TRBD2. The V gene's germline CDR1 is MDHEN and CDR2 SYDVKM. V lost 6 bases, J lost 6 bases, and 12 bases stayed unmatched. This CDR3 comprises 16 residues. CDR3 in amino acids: CASSSGTSLTSGELFF. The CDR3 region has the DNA TGTGCCAGCAGCTCCGGGACTAGTCTAACCTCCGGGGAGCTGTTTTTT.

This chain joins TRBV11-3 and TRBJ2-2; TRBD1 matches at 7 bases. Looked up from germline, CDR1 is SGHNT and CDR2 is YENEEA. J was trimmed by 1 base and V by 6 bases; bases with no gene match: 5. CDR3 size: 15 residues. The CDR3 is CASRQGGLNTGELFF. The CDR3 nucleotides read TGTGCCAGCAGACAAGGGGGCTTGAACACCGGGGAGCTGTTTTTT.

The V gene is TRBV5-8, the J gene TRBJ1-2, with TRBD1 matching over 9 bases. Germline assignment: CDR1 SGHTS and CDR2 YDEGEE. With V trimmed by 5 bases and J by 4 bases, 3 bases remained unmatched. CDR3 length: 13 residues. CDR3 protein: CASSTQGAYGYTF. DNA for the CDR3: TGTGCCAGCAGTACACAGGGGGCCTATGGCTACACCTTC.

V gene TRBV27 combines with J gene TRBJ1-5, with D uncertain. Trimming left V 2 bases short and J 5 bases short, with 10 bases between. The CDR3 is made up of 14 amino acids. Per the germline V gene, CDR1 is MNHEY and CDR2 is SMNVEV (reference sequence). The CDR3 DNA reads TGTGCCAGCAGTTTAGCGGGAAGATATCAGCCCCAGCATTTT. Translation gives CASSLAGRYQPQHF.

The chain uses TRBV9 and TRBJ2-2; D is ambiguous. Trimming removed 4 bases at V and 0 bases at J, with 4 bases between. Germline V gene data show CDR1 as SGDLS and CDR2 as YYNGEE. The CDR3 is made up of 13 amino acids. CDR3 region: CASSPANTGELFF. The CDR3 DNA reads TGTGCCAGCAGCCCGGCGAACACCGGGGAGCTGTTTTTT.

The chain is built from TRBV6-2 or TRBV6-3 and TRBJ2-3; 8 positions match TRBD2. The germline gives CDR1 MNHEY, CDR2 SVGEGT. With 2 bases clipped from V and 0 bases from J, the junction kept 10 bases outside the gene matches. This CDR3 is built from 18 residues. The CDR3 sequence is CASSYPDSGKPSTDTQYF. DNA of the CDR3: TGTGCCAGCAGTTACCCAGATAGCGGGAAACCTAGCACAGATACGCAGTATTTT.

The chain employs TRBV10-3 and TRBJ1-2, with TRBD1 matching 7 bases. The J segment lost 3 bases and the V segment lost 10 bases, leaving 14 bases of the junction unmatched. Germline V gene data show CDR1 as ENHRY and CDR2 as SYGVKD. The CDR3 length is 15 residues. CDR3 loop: CATGDDPGQHYGYTF. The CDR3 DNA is TGTGCCACCGGGGATGATCCGGGACAGCACTATGGCTACACCTTC.

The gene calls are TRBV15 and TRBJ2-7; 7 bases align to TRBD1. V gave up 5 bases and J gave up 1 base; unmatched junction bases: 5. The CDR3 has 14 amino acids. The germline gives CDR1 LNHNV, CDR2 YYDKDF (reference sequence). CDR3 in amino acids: CATSEGAVSYEQYF. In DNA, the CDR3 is TGTGCCACCAGCGAGGGGGCTGTATCCTACGAGCAGTACTTC. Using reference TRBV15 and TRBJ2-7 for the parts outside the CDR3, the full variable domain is DAMVIQNPRYQVTQFGKPVTLSCSQTLNHNVMYWYQQKSSQAPKLLFHYYDKDFNNEADTPDNFQSRRPNTSFCFLDIRSPGLGDTAMYLCATSEGAVSYEQYFGPGTRLTVT.

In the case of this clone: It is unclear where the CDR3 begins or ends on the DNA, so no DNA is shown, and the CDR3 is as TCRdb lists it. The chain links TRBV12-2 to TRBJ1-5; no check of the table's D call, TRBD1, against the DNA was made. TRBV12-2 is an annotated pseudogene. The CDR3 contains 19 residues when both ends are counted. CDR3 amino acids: CASRLAWAGGAYSNQPQHF.

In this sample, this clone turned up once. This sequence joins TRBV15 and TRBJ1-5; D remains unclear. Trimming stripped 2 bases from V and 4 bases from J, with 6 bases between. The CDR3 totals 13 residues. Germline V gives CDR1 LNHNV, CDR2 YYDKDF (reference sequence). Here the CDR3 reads CATSRTGNQPQHF. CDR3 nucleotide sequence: TGTGCCACCAGCAGAACCGGGAATCAGCCCCAGCATTTT.

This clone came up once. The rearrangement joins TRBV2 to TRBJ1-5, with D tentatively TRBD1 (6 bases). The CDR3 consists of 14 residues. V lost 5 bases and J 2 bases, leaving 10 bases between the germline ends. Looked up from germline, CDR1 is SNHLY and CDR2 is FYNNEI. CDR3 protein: CASSRRQGNQPQHF. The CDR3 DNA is TGTGCCAGCAGTCGGCGACAGGGCAATCAGCCCCAGCATTTT.

This CDR3 is CASSRQRGRTDTQYF. CDR3 nucleotides: TGTGCCAGCAGCCGACAGCGGGGGCGCACAGATACGCAGTATTTT. J is TRBJ2-3 and V is TRBV13, with 8 nucleotides matching TRBD2. The CDR3 sequence is 15 residues long. The trim removed 5 bases at V and 1 base at J, leaving 5 bases unmatched. Per the germline V gene, CDR1 is PRHDT and CDR2 is FYEKMQ (reference sequence).

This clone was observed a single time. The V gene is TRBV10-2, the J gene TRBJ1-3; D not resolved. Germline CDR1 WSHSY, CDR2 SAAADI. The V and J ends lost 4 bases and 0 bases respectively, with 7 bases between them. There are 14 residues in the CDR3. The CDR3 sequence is CASSAGFSGNTIYF. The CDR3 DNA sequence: TGCGCCAGCAGTGCGGGGTTCTCTGGAAACACCATATATTTT.